This T cell receptor (beta chain) was recovered during a study of neurological immune-mediated disorders. Germline CDR1 is SGHRS and CDR2 is YFSETQ. CDR3 length equals 18 residues. The V segment lost 0 bases and the J segment 3 bases; nucleotides outside the gene matches: 7. The time point: technical triplicate 3. The table lists this clonotype with many counts. cDNA synthesis was performed by 5'RACE with 10-nucleotide random UMIs. TCRdb analysed the 5' RACE reads with MiXCR anew, one entry per CDR3 protein. The sample lists some 48,000 distinct CDR3 sequences; roughly 21% were seen once. The chain has TRBV5-1 and TRBJ2-1, with 12 bases fitting TRBD2. The sequencing input was PBMCs. The TCR sequence derives from a man aged 60-69 years with HTLV-1-associated myelopathy (HAM/TSP). In DNA form, the CDR3 reads TGCGCCAGCAGCTTGGGAGCCCTAGCGGGAGGGGGCTACAATGAGCAGTTCTTC. Translation gives CASSLGALAGGGYNEQFF.